A single sample is the source of the 22 T cell receptor beta chains below, sequenced in a study of metastatic and nonmetastatic thyroid tumors. TCRdb re-called the PCR reads via MiXCR. Found here are more than 10,000 clones, under 35% of them singletons; the top ten hold roughly a sixth. There were no patients who had received any treatment before thyroid surgery. The sample consisted of tumor tissue. These receptors were taken from a female donor with papillary thyroid cancer or a benign thyroid nodule (not recorded which). Some clones in this sample may be carry-over from other donors' samples.

The chain links TRBV7-3 to TRBJ2-2; 9 bases fit TRBD1. Germline V CDR1 and CDR2: SGHTA, FQGTGA. V lost 2 bases to trimming and J lost 2 bases; unmatched junction nucleotides: 3. The CDR3 has 16 residues. CDR3 amino acids: CASSLGGQGNTGELFF. CDR3 nucleotide sequence: TGTGCCAGCAGCTTAGGGGGACAGGGAAACACCGGGGAGCTGTTTTTT.

This clone was observed at least ten times. This rearrangement joins TRBV4-1 to TRBJ2-3; D gene uncertain. V gave up 1 base and J gave up 5 bases, with 7 bases separating them. The length of the CDR3 is 13 residues. CDR1 is MGHRA, CDR2 YSYEKL, per germline. CDR3 nucleotides: TGCGCCAGCAGCCAAGTACAAGGAGATACGCAGTATTTT. Its protein product is CASSQVQGDTQYF.

This chain connects TRBV28 to TRBJ2-7; 7 positions agree with TRBD1. Germline CDR1 is MDHEN and CDR2 is SYDVKM. The CDR3 contains 12 residues. Germline trimming cut 9 bases from V and 4 bases from J; bases unmatched to any gene: 6. CDR3 residues: CASGQVRYEQYF. The CDR3, as DNA: TGTGCCAGTGGACAGGTCCGATACGAGCAGTACTTC.

This clone was recorded many times. This sequence joins TRBV4-3 and TRBJ2-2, with 7 bases lining up with TRBD1. Unmatched junction bases numbered 6, after V lost 4 bases and J lost 7 bases. Germline CDR1 LGHNA, CDR2 YSLEER. The CDR3 extends over 14 amino acids. The CDR3 reads CASSLARGIGELFF. The DNA for the CDR3 is TGCGCCAGCAGCCTCGCCAGGGGGATCGGGGAGCTGTTTTTT.

This clone showed up many times. The rearrangement joins TRBV10-3 to TRBJ2-3; 9 nucleotides match TRBD2. The trim removed 5 bases at V and 3 bases at J, leaving 15 bases unmatched. CDR3 size: 18 residues. From germline, CDR1 is ENHRY and CDR2 SYGVKD. The CDR3 bases are TGTGCCATCAGTCCCCTAGGGATTAGCGGGAGAAGGACAGATACGCAGTATTTT. This codes for CAISPLGISGRRTDTQYF.

The chain links TRBV20-1 to TRBJ2-5; no clear D gene. Per germline, CDR1 DFQATT and CDR2 SNEGSKA (reference sequence). V was cut by 0 bases and J by 5 bases, with 13 bases left in between. This CDR3 contains 14 residues. In DNA form, the CDR3 reads TGCAGTGCTAGAGAGGAAGGGATAGGGGAGACCCAGTACTTC. Translation: CSAREEGIGETQYF.

The sample holds a few counts of this clone. The chain carries TRBV6-1 and TRBJ1-1, with D unclear. CDR1 MNHNS and CDR2 SASEGT come from the germline V gene. The V and J ends lost 5 bases and 6 bases respectively, with 16 bases between them. This CDR3 comprises 14 residues. The CDR3 DNA reads TGTGCCAGCAGTCCCGCGCCCGTTTTCGCTGAAGCTTTCTTT. This codes for CASSPAPVFAEAFF.

This clone was observed a few times. The chain uses TRBV4-1 and TRBJ2-7; D could derive from TRBD1 or TRBD2 (5 bases each). The germline CDR1 and CDR2 sequences are MGHRA and YSYEKL. V lost 0 bases to trimming and J lost 1 base, with 19 bases between them. This CDR3 spans 18 amino acids. The CDR3 sequence: CASSQDLRLVGESYEQYF. CDR3 sequence (DNA): TGCGCCAGCAGCCAAGATCTTAGGCTTGTGGGGGAATCCTACGAGCAGTACTTC.

The chain combines TRBV7-3 with TRBJ2-7; 9 bases are a match to TRBD2. In germline, CDR1 is SGHTA, CDR2 FQGTGA. This CDR3 comprises 15 residues. Trimming removed 5 bases from V and 2 bases from J; junction bases left unmatched: 7. The CDR3 protein is CASSPQAGGTYEQYF. The DNA of the CDR3 is TGTGCCAGCAGCCCTCAAGCGGGAGGAACCTACGAGCAGTACTTC.

Ten or more counts support this clone. This chain connects TRBV24-1 to TRBJ2-2; D call uncertain. V was trimmed by 4 bases and J by 7 bases, leaving 6 bases between them. CDR1 KGHDR and CDR2 SFDVKD come from the germline V gene. The CDR3 is made up of 12 amino acids. The CDR3 here is CATSERYGELFF. CDR3 in DNA: TGTGCCACCAGTGAGAGGTACGGGGAGCTGTTTTTT.

As regards this clone: An end of the junction differs from the germline gene, which may be a read error. The gene calls are TRBV5-1 and TRBJ2-7, with D hard to call. The germline gives CDR1 SGHRS, CDR2 YFSETQ. This CDR3 is built from 14 residues. The CDR3 protein is CTSSSGPVSYEQYF. The CDR3 bases are TGCACCAGCAGCTCTGGTCCGGTCTCCTACGAGCAGTACTTC.

This clone was observed at least ten times. A much larger clone differs by one base, so this may be a read error. The chain uses TRBV19 and TRBJ2-7, with TRBD2 matching 15 bases. The CDR3 covers 14 residues. The V gene's germline CDR1 is LNHDA and CDR2 SQIVND (reference sequence). J was trimmed by 5 bases and V by 11 bases; bases with no gene match: 7. In DNA, the CDR3 is TGTGCCGGTGCCGGACTAGCGGGAGGGAACGAGCAGTACTTC. Translation gives CAGAGLAGGNEQYF.

By share, this clone ranks as medium-sized. This rearrangement joins TRBV5-1 to TRBJ1-2; D ambiguous. The length of the CDR3 is 13 residues. The V gene's germline CDR1 is SGHRS and CDR2 YFSETQ. V lost 3 bases and J lost 2, with 8 bases in between. The CDR3 is CASSWGSNYGYTF. The CDR3 DNA is TGCGCCAGCAGCTGGGGTTCAAACTATGGCTACACCTTC.

The V gene is TRBV12-3 or TRBV12-4, the J gene TRBJ2-1; TRBD2 might be the D (6 bases). V gave up 5 bases and J gave up 3 bases, with 17 bases separating them. The CDR3 contains 16 residues. The CDR3 protein is CASSRRGGADYNEQFF. The CDR3 DNA sequence: TGTGCCAGCAGTCGCCGAGGAGGGGCGGACTACAATGAGCAGTTCTTC.

The chain is built from TRBV11-2 and TRBJ1-1; D remains unclear. CDR3 size: 15 residues. In germline, CDR1 is SGHAT, CDR2 FQNNGV. V was shortened by 5 bases and J by 5 bases, with 18 bases between the two germline ends. The CDR3 sequence is CASSPRTFLFTEAFF. DNA of the CDR3: TGTGCCAGCAGCCCGCGGACCTTCCTATTTACTGAAGCTTTCTTT.

This sequence joins TRBV5-1 and TRBJ1-5, with TRBD1 as a possible D gene (6 bases). The CDR3 has 15 amino acids. CDR1 is SGHRS, CDR2 YFSETQ, per germline. Trimming took 0 bases from V and 4 from J, leaving 11 bases between them. The CDR3 DNA is TGCGCCAGCAGCTTGGATGGACAGTCTAATCAGCCCCAGCATTTT. This codes for CASSLDGQSNQPQHF.

In this sample, this clone is medium-sized. The V gene is TRBV28, the J gene TRBJ1-5; perhaps TRBD1 as D (5 bases). The CDR3 is 12 amino acids. Germline assignment: CDR1 MDHEN and CDR2 SYDVKM. The ends were cut back, 6 bases at V and 7 bases at J, with 10 bases in the middle. The CDR3 region is CASSPGTQPQHF. The CDR3 region has the DNA TGTGCCAGCAGCCCTGGGACCCAGCCCCAGCATTTT.

The table lists this clone with a few counts. The chain combines TRBV28 with TRBJ1-1; D is unclear. Germline values: CDR1 MDHEN, CDR2 SYDVKM. This CDR3 has 17 amino acids. V lost 5 bases and J 0 bases, leaving 19 bases between the germline ends. CDR3 protein: CASSPPATRAVNTEAFF. CDR3 DNA sequence: TGTGCCAGCAGTCCCCCGGCAACTAGGGCCGTGAACACTGAAGCTTTCTTT.

This clone is classed as medium-sized. This chain joins TRBV24-1 and TRBJ1-1; D gene uncertain. Germline loops: CDR1 KGHDR, CDR2 SFDVKD. CDR3 length equals 14 residues. The ends were cut back, 5 bases at V and 1 base at J, with 10 bases in the middle. The CDR3 protein is CATSVGGGNTEAFF. The CDR3 nucleotides are TGTGCCACCAGTGTGGGCGGCGGGAACACTGAAGCTTTCTTT.

Notes on this clone: The germline gene is not matched at one end of the junction; a read error may be the cause. This chain uses TRBV7-7 with TRBJ2-5, with D possibly matching TRBD2 (6 bases). CDR1 is SSHAT, CDR2 FNYEAQ, per germline (reference sequence). This CDR3 spans 15 amino acids. The CDR3 protein is CASSLWGEPQETQYF. CDR3 in DNA: TGTGCTAGCAGCTTATGGGGGGAGCCCCAAGAGACCCAGTACTTC.

This clone was seen repeatedly, ten times or more. The chain links TRBV2 to TRBJ2-1; TRBD2 agrees at 9 bases. The CDR3 is 13 amino acids. V shed 1 base, J shed 14 bases, and the junction held 6 bases outside the gene matches. The germline V gene encodes CDR1 SNHLY and CDR2 FYNNEI. The CDR3 nucleotides read TGTGCCAGCAGTGAAGACCTAGCGGGATTTGAGTTCTTC. Translated: CASSEDLAGFEFF.

A single count supports this clone. The chain employs TRBV5-1 and TRBJ1-1, with a possible D match to TRBD1 (5 bases). The CDR3 totals 14 residues. Trimming left V 5 bases short and J 3 bases short, with 14 bases between. Germline CDR1 is SGHRS and CDR2 is YFSETQ. The CDR3 sequence: CASSLQQEDTEAFF. The CDR3 nucleotides are TGCGCCAGCAGTTTACAACAGGAAGACACTGAAGCTTTCTTT.